This entry lists 20 T cell receptor beta chains sequenced from one sample in a study of blood T cell repertoires in COVID-19. Some clones are missing from TCRdb's copy, which holds only in-frame ones; the method was immunoSEQ multiplex PCR. The sample consists of around 260,000 clones, approximately 90% of them appearing once. Sequenced input: peripheral blood. The receptors come from a woman in her 30s with active or convalescent COVID-19.

This clone was found once. The V gene is TRBV5-6, the J gene TRBJ2-1, with a possible D match to TRBD2 (5 bases). This CDR3 contains 13 residues. V lost 2 bases, J lost 5 bases, and 8 bases lay in between. Per germline, CDR1 SGHDT and CDR2 YYEEEE. The CDR3 nucleotides are TGTGCCAGCAGCTTATCCGGGAACAATGAGCAGTTCTTC. Translation: CASSLSGNNEQFF. Based on the CDR3 plus reference TRBV5-6 and TRBJ2-1, the full variable domain is DAGVTQSPTHLIKTRGQQVTLRCSPKSGHDTVSWYQQALGQGPQFIFQYYEEEERQRGNFPDRFSGHQFPNYSSELNVNALLLGDSALYLCASSLSGNNEQFFGPGTRLTVL.

This rearrangement joins TRBV5-8 to TRBJ2-3, with 8 bases matching TRBD2. V lost 2 bases, J lost 3 bases, and 8 bases stayed unmatched. This CDR3 is built from 16 residues. Germline V gene data show CDR1 as SGHTS and CDR2 as YDEGEE. This CDR3 is CASSLIAGSPTDTQYF. Written as DNA, the CDR3 is TGTGCCAGCAGCTTAATAGCGGGGAGCCCAACAGATACGCAGTATTTT.

The rearrangement links TRBV28 to TRBJ1-6, with a possible D match to TRBD1 (6 bases). There are 14 residues in the CDR3. The V and J ends lost 6 bases and 13 bases respectively, with 19 bases between them. Per germline, CDR1 MDHEN and CDR2 SYDVKM. The CDR3 sequence is CASSSGVRGSPLHF. The CDR3 nucleotides are TGTGCCAGCAGCAGTGGGGTTAGGGGGTCCCCCCTCCACTTT.

The chain combines TRBV18 with TRBJ1-2; 7 nucleotides align to TRBD1. V shed 6 bases, J shed 7 bases, and the junction held 8 bases outside the gene matches. Germline V gene data show CDR1 as KGHSH and CDR2 as LQKENI. The CDR3 is 13 amino acids. CDR3 sequence (DNA): TGTGCCAGCTCCGACAGGGTTGGTTTTGGCTACACCTTC. Amino acid sequence: CASSDRVGFGYTF.

This chain connects TRBV3-1 (or the pseudogene TRBV3-2) to TRBJ1-2; possible D gene TRBD1, 6 bases. V lost 1 base and J lost 5, with 14 bases in between. This CDR3 region has 15 residues. Germline lookup yields CDR1 LGHDT and CDR2 YNNKEL (reference sequence). The CDR3 bases are TGTGCCAGCAGCCAAGCTGGACAGCAACCGTATGGCTACACCTTC. This sequence encodes CASSQAGQQPYGYTF.

This sequence joins TRBV7-8 and TRBJ1-3; no firm D call. The CDR3 extends over 16 amino acids. Germline CDR1 SGHVS, CDR2 FQNEAQ. Trimming shortened V by 5 bases and J by 0 bases, and 14 bases separated the two germline ends. The CDR3 here is CASSTLGVTSGNTIYF. The DNA for the CDR3 is TGTGCCAGCAGCACCCTCGGGGTGACCTCTGGAAACACCATATATTTT. The variable domain in full, completed from reference TRBV7-8 and TRBJ1-3, reads GAGVSQSPRYKVAKRGQDVALRCDPISGHVSLFWYQQALGQGPEFLTYFQNEAQLDKSGLPSDRFFAERPEGSVSTLKIQRTQQEDSAVYLCASSTLGVTSGNTIYFGEGSWLTVV.

V and J are TRBV7-9 and TRBJ1-4, with TRBD1 as a possible D gene (5 bases). The CDR3 runs to 16 residues. Germline-derived CDR1 and CDR2 are SEHNR and FQNEAQ (reference sequence). With 1 base removed from V and 2 bases from J, the gap between germline ends came to 11 bases. The CDR3 coding sequence is TGTGCCAGCAGCTTAGTCCCCACAGGCACTAATGAAAAACTGTTTTTT. Protein product: CASSLVPTGTNEKLFF.

The gene calls are TRBV7-8 and TRBJ2-2; TRBD2 aligns across 8 bases. Germline-derived CDR1 and CDR2 are SGHVS and FQNEAQ. The CDR3 is 14 residues long. Unmatched junction bases numbered 5, after V lost 5 bases and J lost 6 bases. CDR3 residues: CASSAGLEAGELFF. CDR3 nucleotide sequence: TGTGCCAGCAGCGCGGGACTAGAGGCCGGGGAGCTGTTTTTT. The variable domain in full, with the rest retrieved from reference TRBV7-8 and TRBJ2-2, is GAGVSQSPRYKVAKRGQDVALRCDPISGHVSLFWYQQALGQGPEFLTYFQNEAQLDKSGLPSDRFFAERPEGSVSTLKIQRTQQEDSAVYLCASSAGLEAGELFFGEGSRLTVL.

The gene calls are TRBV2 and TRBJ2-5, with 10 nucleotides matching TRBD2. CDR3 size: 13 residues. Trimming removed 6 bases from V and 11 bases from J; junction bases left unmatched: 9. The germline CDR1 and CDR2 sequences are SNHLY and FYNNEI. The chain's CDR3 is CASRELAGGAQYF. The DNA for the CDR3 is TGTGCCAGCAGGGAGTTAGCGGGGGGCGCACAGTACTTC.

This clone was seen only once. The V gene is TRBV6-2 or TRBV6-3, the J gene TRBJ1-2; 10 positions agree with TRBD1. V shed 6 bases, J shed 0 bases, and the junction held 4 bases outside the gene matches. The germline gives CDR1 MNHEY, CDR2 SVGEGT. The CDR3 contains 15 residues. The CDR3 here is CASSFDRGPNYGYTF. The CDR3 bases are TGTGCCAGCAGCTTCGACAGGGGGCCTAACTATGGCTACACCTTC.

The genes are TRBV4-1 and TRBJ2-1; TRBD2 matches at 10 bases. V shed 2 bases, J shed 8 bases, and the junction held 9 bases outside the gene matches. This CDR3 is 16 amino acids long. Germline V gene lookup returns CDR1 MGHRA and CDR2 YSYEKL. Here the CDR3 reads CASSQITSGGAYEQFF. CDR3 coding DNA: TGCGCCAGCAGCCAAATTACGAGCGGGGGGGCCTATGAGCAGTTCTTC.

The rearrangement uses TRBV2 and TRBJ1-1; TRBD1 might be the D (5 bases). This CDR3 comprises 14 residues. The V gene's germline CDR1 is SNHLY and CDR2 FYNNEI. Trimming stripped 6 bases from V and 4 bases from J, with 15 bases between. CDR3 nucleotides: TGTGCCAGCAGGGACAATTTAATAGGCACTGAAGCTTTCTTT. As protein: CASRDNLIGTEAFF.

The V gene is TRBV30, the J gene TRBJ2-7, with 11 nucleotides matching TRBD2. Unmatched junction bases numbered 8, after V lost 5 bases and J lost 2 bases. This CDR3 contains 15 residues. Germline V CDR1 and CDR2: GTSNPN, SVGIG (reference sequence). CDR3 sequence (DNA): TGTGCCTGGGCCAGACTAGCGGGGTTAGCCTACGAGCAGTACTTC. Encoded protein: CAWARLAGLAYEQYF.

This clone was seen just once. V gene TRBV3-1 (or the pseudogene TRBV3-2) combines with J gene TRBJ2-7; a possible D gene is TRBD2 (5 bases). The ends were cut back, 6 bases at V and 6 bases at J, with 15 bases in the middle. Germline CDR1 reads LGHDT; CDR2 reads YNNKEL (reference sequence). This CDR3 has 13 residues. This chain's CDR3 is CASSRSRSGEQYF. The CDR3 region has the DNA TGTGCCAGCAGTCGTTCCAGGAGCGGCGAGCAGTACTTC.

The chain links TRBV28 to TRBJ2-7; D perhaps matches TRBD1 (5 bases). Trimming shortened V by 1 base and J by 1 base, and 17 bases separated the two germline ends. The CDR3 has 17 residues. Germline CDR1 and CDR2: MDHEN and SYDVKM. The CDR3 coding sequence is TGTGCCAGCAGTTTATTTCGCCAGGGCCACCCTTCCTACGAGCAGTACTTC. Translating gives CASSLFRQGHPSYEQYF.

The CDR3 loop reads CSVRVGGAADTQYF. The CDR3 coding sequence is TGCAGCGTCAGAGTGGGGGGAGCGGCAGATACGCAGTATTTT. J is TRBJ2-3 and V is TRBV29-1, with D possibly TRBD2 on 6 matching bases. Per the germline V gene, CDR1 is SQVTM and CDR2 is ANQGSEA. With 6 bases removed from V and 4 bases from J, the gap between germline ends came to 17 bases. The CDR3 is 14 residues long.

J is TRBJ1-2 and V is TRBV7-8; a possible D gene is TRBD1 (5 bases). The V end was cut by 5 bases, the J end by 2 bases, with 12 bases between. CDR1 is SGHVS, CDR2 FQNEAQ, per germline. There are 14 residues in the CDR3. CDR3 nucleotides: TGTGCCAGCAGCACAGGTGGCACCAACTATGGCTACACCTTC. The encoded protein is CASSTGGTNYGYTF.

The genes are TRBV29-1 and TRBJ2-7, with unresolved D. Trimming removed 8 bases at V and 4 bases at J, with 12 bases between. The length of the CDR3 is 11 residues. The germline CDR1 and CDR2 sequences are SQVTM and ANQGSEA. In nucleotides, the CDR3 is TGCAGCTCACTTTCGGGTTACGAGCAGTACTTC. Protein: CSSLSGYEQYF.

The chain has TRBV19 and TRBJ2-2, with D perhaps matching TRBD2 (5 bases). This CDR3 has 16 residues. The ends were cut back, 2 bases at V and 5 bases at J, with 15 bases in the middle. The germline V gene encodes CDR1 LNHDA and CDR2 SQIVND (reference sequence). The CDR3 DNA is TGTGCCAGTAGTATACCCCCGGCGGGCAGGACCGGGGAGCTGTTTTTT. Residues: CASSIPPAGRTGELFF.

The V call is TRBV7-2, the J call TRBJ1-5; D not resolved. Germline values: CDR1 SGHTA, CDR2 FQGNSA. The CDR3 loop spans 15 amino acids. Trimming removed 8 bases at V and 2 bases at J, with 16 bases between. The CDR3, as DNA: TGTGCCAGCGTGGAAGCGGGAGACGGCAATCAGCCCCAGCATTTT. Its translation: CASVEAGDGNQPQHF.